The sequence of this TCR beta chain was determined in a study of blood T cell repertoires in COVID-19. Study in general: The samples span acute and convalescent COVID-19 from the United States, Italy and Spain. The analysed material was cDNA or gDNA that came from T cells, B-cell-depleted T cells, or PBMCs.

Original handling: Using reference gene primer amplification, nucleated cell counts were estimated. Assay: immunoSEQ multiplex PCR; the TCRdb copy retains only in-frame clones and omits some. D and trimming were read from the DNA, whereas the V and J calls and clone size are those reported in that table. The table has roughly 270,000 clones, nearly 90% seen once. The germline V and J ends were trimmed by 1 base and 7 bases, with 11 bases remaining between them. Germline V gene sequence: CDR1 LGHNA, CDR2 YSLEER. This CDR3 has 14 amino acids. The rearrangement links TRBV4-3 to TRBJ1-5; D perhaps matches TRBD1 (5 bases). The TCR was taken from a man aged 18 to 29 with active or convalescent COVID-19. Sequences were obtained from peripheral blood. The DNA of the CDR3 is TGCGCCAGCAGCCAAGTGGTTCAGGGCCAGCCCCAGCATTTT. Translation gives CASSQVVQGQPQHF.